These T cell receptor beta chains were read from a single sample in a study of OX40 agonist ivuxolimab in advanced cancers. The protocol was immunoSEQ multiplex PCR, while the TCRdb copy is restricted to in-frame clones and leaves out a portion. The sample carries fewer than 85,000 clones, 86% recorded once. Sample: CD4+ or CD8+ T cells sorted from blood, taken in a trial of the OX40 agonist ivuxolimab. Source of these receptors: an adult with an advanced solid tumor such as melanoma, head and neck, liver or kidney cancer. Both conserved end residues are part of each CDR3. A D gene is named only where the DNA matches it firmly. Rows give clone size only sometimes, using once, few, many, or a class for an expanded clone.

NA	TRBV19	13	TRBJ2-5	few	CASSSLREGTQYF	TGTGCCAGTAGTTCGTTGAGGGAAGGTACCCAGTACTTC
NA	TRBV6-5	16	TRBJ1-2	NA	CASSYSGASGTYGYTF	TGTGCCAGCAGTTACTCGGGTGCCTCAGGGACCTATGGCTACACCTTC
NA	TRBV7-9	14	TRBJ1-1	once	CASSQEVQGGEAFF	TGTGCCAGCAGCCAAGAGGTACAGGGCGGTGAAGCTTTCTTT
NA	TRBV5-4	13	TRBJ1-2	NA	CASMPRDQYGYTF	TGTGCCAGCATGCCAAGGGACCAATATGGCTACACCTTC
TRBD2	TRBV11-3	15	TRBJ2-5	NA	CASSPGTSGQETQYF	TGTGCCAGCAGCCCCGGGACTAGCGGCCAAGAGACCCAGTACTTC
NA	TRBV19	13	TRBJ1-2	NA	CAILGRLPYGYTF	TGTGCCATCCTCGGCAGGCTCCCCTATGGCTACACCTTC
TRBD1	TRBV6-5	12	TRBJ1-2	NA	CASSYDRGRYTF	TGTGCCAGCAGTTATGACAGGGGACGCTACACCTTC
NA	TRBV5-1	17	TRBJ2-6	few	CASSLRGGDSGANVLTF	TGCGCCAGCAGCCTCCGGGGCGGCGACTCTGGGGCCAACGTCCTGACTTTC
NA	TRBV10-1	12	TRBJ2-1	NA	CASSRTVHEQFF	TGCGCCAGCAGCCGGACAGTGCATGAGCAGTTCTTC
NA	TRBV6-1	14	TRBJ2-3	NA	CASRLQLGTDTQYF	TGTGCCAGCAGACTTCAGTTGGGCACAGATACGCAGTATTTT
TRBD1	TRBV18	15	TRBJ1-6	few	CASSTTGGSNSPLHF	TGTGCCAGCTCAACGACAGGGGGTTCGAATTCACCCCTCCACTTT
TRBD1	TRBV28	16	TRBJ2-5	NA	CASSLLGQGFQETQYF	TGTGCCAGCAGCCTACTGGGACAGGGGTTTCAAGAGACCCAGTACTTC
NA	TRBV7-9	13	TRBJ2-1	NA	CASSSLPYNEQFF	TGTGCCAGCTCTAGTCTCCCCTACAATGAGCAGTTCTTC
NA	TRBV6-1	15	TRBJ1-6	NA	CASSELGGYNSPLHF	TGTGCCAGCAGTGAACTCGGGGGGTATAATTCACCCCTCCACTTT
NA	TRBV19	15	TRBJ1-6	NA	CASSITQGNNSPLHF	TGTGCCAGTAGTATTACACAGGGAAATAATTCACCCCTCCACTTT
NA	TRBV7-2	14	TRBJ2-1	NA	CASTLVPGSNEQFF	TGTGCCAGCACCCTAGTACCAGGGAGCAATGAGCAGTTCTTC
NA	TRBV4-2	15	TRBJ1-5	NA	CASSQVDRSNQPQHF	TGTGCCAGCAGCCAAGTGGACCGTTCCAATCAGCCCCAGCATTTT
TRBD1	TRBV5-1	14	TRBJ1-2	NA	CASSLQGEIYGYTF	TGCGCCAGCAGCTTACAGGGGGAAATCTATGGCTACACCTTC
NA	TRBV5-5	12	TRBJ1-3	NA	CASSRDGNTIYF	TGTGCCAGCAGCCGCGACGGAAACACCATATATTTT
TRBD1	TRBV7-9	17	TRBJ1-1	NA	CASSQDRGTRVNTEAFF	TGTGCCAGCAGCCAAGACAGGGGAACAAGGGTGAACACTGAAGCTTTCTTT
TRBD1	TRBV5-8	15	TRBJ1-4	NA	CASSSRGTGEEKLFF	TGTGCCAGCAGCTCCCGCGGGACAGGGGAAGAAAAACTGTTTTTT
TRBD1	TRBV6-5	16	TRBJ2-7	NA	CASSLNPGTGIYEQYF	TGTGCCAGCAGTTTAAACCCCGGGACAGGGATCTACGAGCAGTACTTC
TRBD2	TRBV30	19	TRBJ2-7	NA	CAWRDSTGLSGARPYEQYF	TGTGCCTGGAGGGACAGTACGGGCCTTAGCGGGGCTCGCCCCTACGAGCAGTACTTC
NA	TRBV6-6	13	TRBJ2-5	NA	CASRQQDSGAQYF	TGTGCCAGCAGGCAACAGGATTCGGGGGCCCAGTACTTC